This T cell receptor (beta chain) was captured in a study of control samples from healthy donors and cancer patients. Trimming shortened V by 4 bases and J by 0 bases, and 4 bases separated the two germline ends. Germline CDR1 is SGHDT and CDR2 is YYEEEE. The CDR3 extends over 13 amino acids. TCRdb's table, derived via immunoSEQ multiplex PCR, lists solely in-frame clones and lacks some. The table shows tens of thousands of clones, with roughly 89% occurring only once. The sample taken for sequencing was PBMCs. The receptor comes from a woman between 35 and 50 years old with lung cancer. The J gene is TRBJ2-2, the V gene TRBV5-6, with D uncertain. The CDR3 here is CASSPANTGELFF. The DNA for the CDR3 is TGTGCCAGCAGCCCCGCGAACACCGGGGAGCTGTTTTTT.